This TCR beta chain was observed in a study of CD8+ T cells in alopecia areata (dated by TCRdb to between 2018 and 2020). Notes on the research overall: The treated patients took part in an open-label pilot trial in which moderate-to-severe alopecia areata was treated with oral tofacitinib at 5 to 10 mg twice daily. Patients received tofacitinib for 6 to 18 months and were then followed off drug for 6 months to check for delayed response and recurrence. To study T cell clonal expansion in alopecia areata, the researchers applied high-throughput TCRbeta sequencing to both the C3H/HeJ mouse model and human patients. In humans, TCRbeta sequencing was performed on scalp tissue and on sorted CD4+ and CD8+ peripheral blood T cells from healthy controls and from patients with patchy or totalis/universalis alopecia areata. Patients on tofacitinib were biopsied at baseline and after 4 and 24 weeks of treatment, and several of the patients also had a later scalp biopsy. Scalp clonality was compared across normal scalp (n=4), patchy alopecia areata scalp (n=8), and alopecia totalis/universalis scalp (n=8). The RNA source kit depended on sample type: the PAXgene miRNA kit for fixed scalp, the miRNeasy kit for PBMCs, and the RNeasy kit for mouse skin. immunoSEQ multiplex PCR using 35 Vbeta forward primers and 13 Jbeta reverse primers was used to amplify TCRbeta CDR3 regions.

Receptor libraries were prepared by the immunoSEQ multiplex PCR assay. For TCR sequencing, RNA was extracted from every sample and reverse transcribed into cDNA to serve as template. SuperScript III was used to make first-strand cDNA, primed with a 2:1 mix of oligo-dT and random hexamers. A synthetic immune receptor repertoire was used to assess amplification bias, and residual bias was removed computationally. In the paper's pipeline: Raw reads were preprocessed to remove errors, and CDR3 was defined according to IMGT conventions as the region from the conserved cysteine to phenylalanine. Clonality was calculated as 1 minus Shannon entropy normalized by log2 of the number of productive unique TCRs. Whether scalp clones were CD4 or CD8 was inferred by matching scalp TCRbeta sequences against CD4 and CD8 repertoires sorted from blood. TCRdb provides this immuneACCESS table in a form limited to in-frame rearrangements. Some clones are lacking; in checked studies, under half of them reflect an unresolved V gene, and why the rest are absent is not known. D and trimming were read from the DNA, whereas the V and J calls and clone size are those reported in that table. This sample is represented by roughly 120,000 clones; approximately 38% of them were singletons. Of the sample, over 3% falls within the top ten clones.

From alopecia areata patients, peripheral blood was collected along with lesional scalp punch biopsies. PBMCs were separated by density centrifugation and stained for CD3, CD4 and CD8, after which CD4+ and CD8+ T cells were sorted on a FACSAria. A distance of 15 bases separates the germline ends of V and J, which lose 6 bases and 1 base respectively. There are 15 amino acids in the CDR3, from cysteine to phenylalanine inclusive. Left in the record is the CDR3 DNA by itself, 45 bases read in frame from the first base. CDR1 and CDR2 are read off the germline V gene as SGHRS and YFSETQ. Points the paper makes about the study in general: Compared with normal scalp, lesional scalp, particularly in alopecia totalis/universalis, had higher clonality and more expanded CD8+ clones, which suggests antigenic drive. Unlike mouse skin, where gammadelta T cells dominate, normal human skin contains resident alphabeta T cells that get sequenced too, which complicates analysis of the scalp TCR repertoire. Shared TCR sequences between patients were less evident than in mice, which may be partly attributable to HLA diversity in the patient population.

Turning to this clone: Its cognate antigen has yet to be identified. Base qualities are not at hand, and no much larger clone is one base apart.

The receptor's source is a human donor with alopecia areata. The sample comprised CD4+ T cells sorted from blood. The V gene is TRBV5-1 and the J gene is TRBJ2-3; perhaps TRBD2 is the D gene, with 5 bases matching. CDR3 region: CASTRQGAGTDTQYF. Here is the DNA: TGCGCCAGCACCCGCCAAGGAGCGGGCACAGATACGCAGTATTTT.